What follows is one TCR beta chain and its context. Its antigen is still unknown. RNA transcripts provided the source from which TCR beta CDR3 regions were amplified. The study used the HTBI primer set for a first-round RT-PCR of the TCR CDR3. One entry per CDR3 protein results from TCRdb running MiXCR on the multiplex PCR reads. This sample yields roughly 700,000 distinct CDR3 sequences, of which roughly a sixth are seen a single time; about 14% belongs to the top ten. This sample stems from a study of T cells in Graves' hyperthyroidism and ophthalmopathy. The CDR3 length is 17 residues. Trimming left V 5 bases short and J 2 bases short, with 20 bases between. Germline values: CDR1 LNHDA, CDR2 SQIVND (reference sequence). Broader study findings: Progression to ophthalmopathy was predicted a median of 6.5 months early. In the blood, most expanded thyroid clonotypes above 0.001 appeared as well.

The source of this sequence is a man aged 50 or older with Graves' hyperthyroidism. The chain carries TRBV19 and TRBJ2-3, with a tentative D call TRBD2 (6 bases). The sequenced sample consisted of blood. The DNA of the CDR3 is TGTGCCAGTAGTGTCGCCACTGGGGGGTGGAACACAGATACGCAGTATTTT. It is translated as CASSVATGGWNTDTQYF.